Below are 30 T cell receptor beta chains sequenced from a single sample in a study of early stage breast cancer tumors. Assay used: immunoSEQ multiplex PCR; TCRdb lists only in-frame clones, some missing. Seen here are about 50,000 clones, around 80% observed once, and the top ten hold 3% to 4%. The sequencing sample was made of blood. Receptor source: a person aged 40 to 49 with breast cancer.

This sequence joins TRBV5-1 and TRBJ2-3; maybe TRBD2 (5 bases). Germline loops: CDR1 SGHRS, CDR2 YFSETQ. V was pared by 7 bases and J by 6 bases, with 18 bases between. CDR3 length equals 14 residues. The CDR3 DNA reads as TGCGCCAGCCGCACCGGAGGAAGTACGGATACGCAGTATTTT. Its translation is CASRTGGSTDTQYF.

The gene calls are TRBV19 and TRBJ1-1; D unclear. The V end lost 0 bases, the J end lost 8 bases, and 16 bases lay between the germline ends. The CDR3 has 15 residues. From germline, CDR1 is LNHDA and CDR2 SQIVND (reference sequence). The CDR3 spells CASSIDNSWFGEAFF. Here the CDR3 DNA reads TGTGCCAGTAGTATAGATAACTCTTGGTTCGGAGAAGCTTTCTTT.

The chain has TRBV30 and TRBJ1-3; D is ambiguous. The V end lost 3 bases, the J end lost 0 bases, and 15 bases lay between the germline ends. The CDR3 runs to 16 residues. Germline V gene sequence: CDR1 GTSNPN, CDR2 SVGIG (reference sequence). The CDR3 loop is CAWRKFGGGSGNTIYF. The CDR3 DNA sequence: TGTGCCTGGAGAAAATTCGGTGGCGGCTCTGGAAACACCATATATTTT.

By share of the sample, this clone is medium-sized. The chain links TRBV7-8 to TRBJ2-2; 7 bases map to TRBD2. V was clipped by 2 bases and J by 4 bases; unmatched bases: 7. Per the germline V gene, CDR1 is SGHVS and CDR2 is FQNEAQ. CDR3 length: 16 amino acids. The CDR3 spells CASSLSASGLTGELFF. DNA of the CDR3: TGTGCCAGCAGCTTATCGGCTAGCGGACTCACCGGGGAGCTGTTTTTT.

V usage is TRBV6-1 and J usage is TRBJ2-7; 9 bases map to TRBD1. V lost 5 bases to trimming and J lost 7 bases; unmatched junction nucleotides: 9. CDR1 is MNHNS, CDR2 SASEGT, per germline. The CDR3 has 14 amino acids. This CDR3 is CASSLRQGVGEQYF. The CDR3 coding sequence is TGTGCCAGCAGTCTCCGACAGGGGGTGGGTGAGCAGTACTTC.

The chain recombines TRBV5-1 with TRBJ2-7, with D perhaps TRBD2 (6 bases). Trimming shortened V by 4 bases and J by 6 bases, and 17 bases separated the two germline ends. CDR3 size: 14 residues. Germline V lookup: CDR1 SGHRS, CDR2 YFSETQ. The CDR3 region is CASSRGLGFSEQYF. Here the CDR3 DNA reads TGCGCCAGCAGCAGGGGACTCGGTTTTAGCGAGCAGTACTTC.

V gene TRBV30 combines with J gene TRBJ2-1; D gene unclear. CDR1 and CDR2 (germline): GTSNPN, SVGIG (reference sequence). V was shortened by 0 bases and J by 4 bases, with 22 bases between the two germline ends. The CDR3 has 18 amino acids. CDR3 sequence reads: CAWSVTGSFVSRYNEQFF. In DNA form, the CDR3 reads TGTGCCTGGAGTGTAACGGGTAGTTTTGTGAGTAGGTACAATGAGCAGTTCTTC.

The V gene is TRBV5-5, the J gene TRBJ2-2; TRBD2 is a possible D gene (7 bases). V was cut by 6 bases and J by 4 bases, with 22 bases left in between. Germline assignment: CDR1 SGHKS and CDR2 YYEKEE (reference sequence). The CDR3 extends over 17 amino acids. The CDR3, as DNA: TGTGCCAGCATCCCGTTGCAGGGAGGGGGACGCACCGGGGAGCTGTTTTTT. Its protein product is CASIPLQGGGRTGELFF.

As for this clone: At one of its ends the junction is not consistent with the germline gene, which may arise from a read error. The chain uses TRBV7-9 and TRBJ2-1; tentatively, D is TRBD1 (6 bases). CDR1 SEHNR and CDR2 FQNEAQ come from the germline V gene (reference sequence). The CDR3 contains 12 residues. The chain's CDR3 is CASSLGVRGSLF. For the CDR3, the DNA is TGTGCCAGCAGCTTAGGGGTCAGGGGATCGCTCTTC.

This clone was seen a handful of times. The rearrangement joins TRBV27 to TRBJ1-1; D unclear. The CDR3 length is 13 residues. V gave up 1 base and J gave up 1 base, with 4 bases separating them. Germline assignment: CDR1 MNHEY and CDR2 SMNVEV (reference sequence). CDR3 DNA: TGTGCCAGCAGTTTATTTGCGAACACTGAAGCTTTCTTT. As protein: CASSLFANTEAFF.

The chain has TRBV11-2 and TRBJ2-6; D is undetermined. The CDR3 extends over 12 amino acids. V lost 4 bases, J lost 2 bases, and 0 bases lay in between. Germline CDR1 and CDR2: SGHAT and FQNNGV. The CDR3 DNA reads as TGTGCCAGCAGCTCTGGGGCCAACGTCCTGACTTTC. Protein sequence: CASSSGANVLTF.

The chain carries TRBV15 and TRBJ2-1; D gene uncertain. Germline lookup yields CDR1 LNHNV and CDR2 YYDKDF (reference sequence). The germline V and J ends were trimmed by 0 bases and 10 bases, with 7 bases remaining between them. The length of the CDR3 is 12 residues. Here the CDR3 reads CATSRDRAEQFF. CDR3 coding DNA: TGTGCCACCAGCAGAGATAGGGCGGAGCAGTTCTTC.

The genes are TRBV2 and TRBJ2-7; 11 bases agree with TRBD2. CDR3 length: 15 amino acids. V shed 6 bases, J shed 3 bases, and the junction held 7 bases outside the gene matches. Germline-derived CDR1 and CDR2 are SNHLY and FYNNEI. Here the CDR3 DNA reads TGTGCCAGCAGAGCCGCTAGCGGGAGGATCTACGAGCAGTACTTC. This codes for CASRAASGRIYEQYF. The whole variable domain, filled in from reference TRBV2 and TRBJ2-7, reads EPEVTQTPSHQVTQMGQEVILRCVPISNHLYFYWYRQILGQKVEFLVSFYNNEISEKSEIFDDQFSVERPDGSNFTLKIRSTKLEDSAMYFCASRAASGRIYEQYFGPGTRLTVT.

The CDR3 here is CASSLKGGSQPQHF. In DNA, the CDR3 is TGTGCCAGCAGCTTAAAGGGAGGTAGTCAGCCCCAGCATTTT. The V call is TRBV7-9, the J call TRBJ1-5, with no clear D. Germline V gene data show CDR1 as SEHNR and CDR2 as FQNEAQ (reference sequence). V gave up 2 bases and J gave up 6 bases, with 11 bases separating them. This CDR3 is 14 amino acids long.

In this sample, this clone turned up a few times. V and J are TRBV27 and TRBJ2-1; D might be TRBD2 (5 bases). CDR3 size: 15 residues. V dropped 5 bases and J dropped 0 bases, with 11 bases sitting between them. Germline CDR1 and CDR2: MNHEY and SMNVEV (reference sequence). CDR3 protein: CASSNRLTSYNEQFF. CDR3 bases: TGTGCCAGCAGTAATCGACTAACCTCCTACAATGAGCAGTTCTTC.

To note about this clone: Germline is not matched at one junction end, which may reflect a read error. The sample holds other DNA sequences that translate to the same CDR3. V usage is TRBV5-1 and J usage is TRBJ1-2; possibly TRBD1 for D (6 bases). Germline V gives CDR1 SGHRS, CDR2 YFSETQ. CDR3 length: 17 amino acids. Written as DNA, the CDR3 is TGCGCTAGCAGCTTAGGGGTGGAGGGGGGCGGAATCGTTGGCTACACCTTC. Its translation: CASSLGVEGGGIVGYTF.

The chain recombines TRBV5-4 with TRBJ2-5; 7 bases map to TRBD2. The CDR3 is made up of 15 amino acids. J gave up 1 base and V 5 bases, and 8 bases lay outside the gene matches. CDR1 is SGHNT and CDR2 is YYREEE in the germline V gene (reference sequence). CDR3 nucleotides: TGTGCCAGCAGTGAAAGACTAGCTGGCCAAGAGACCCAGTACTTC. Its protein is CASSERLAGQETQYF.

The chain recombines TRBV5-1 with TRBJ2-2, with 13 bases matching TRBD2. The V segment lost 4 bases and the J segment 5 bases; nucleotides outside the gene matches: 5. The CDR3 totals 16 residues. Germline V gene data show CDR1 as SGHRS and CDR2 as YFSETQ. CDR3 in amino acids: CASSPGLAGVTGELFF. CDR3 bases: TGCGCCAGCAGCCCTGGACTAGCGGGAGTGACCGGGGAGCTGTTTTTT.

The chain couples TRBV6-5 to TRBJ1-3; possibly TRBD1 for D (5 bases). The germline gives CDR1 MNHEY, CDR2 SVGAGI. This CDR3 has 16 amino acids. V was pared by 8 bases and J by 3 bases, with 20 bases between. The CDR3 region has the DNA TGTGCCAGCCGTTCCTGGGGGGGGAATTTTGGAAACACCATATATTTT. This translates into CASRSWGGNFGNTIYF.

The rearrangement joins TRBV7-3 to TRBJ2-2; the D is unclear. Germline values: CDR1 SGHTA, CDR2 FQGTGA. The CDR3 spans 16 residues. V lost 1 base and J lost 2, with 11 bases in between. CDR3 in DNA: TGTGCCAGCAGCTTAAGTGGCTGGCTAAACACCGGGGAGCTGTTTTTT. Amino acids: CASSLSGWLNTGELFF.

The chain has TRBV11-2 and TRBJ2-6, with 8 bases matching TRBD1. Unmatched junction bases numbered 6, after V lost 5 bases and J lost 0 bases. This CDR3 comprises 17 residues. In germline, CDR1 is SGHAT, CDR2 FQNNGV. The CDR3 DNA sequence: TGTGCCAGCAGCCGCCGGGACAGGAGCTCTGGGGCCAACGTCCTGACTTTC. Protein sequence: CASSRRDRSSGANVLTF.

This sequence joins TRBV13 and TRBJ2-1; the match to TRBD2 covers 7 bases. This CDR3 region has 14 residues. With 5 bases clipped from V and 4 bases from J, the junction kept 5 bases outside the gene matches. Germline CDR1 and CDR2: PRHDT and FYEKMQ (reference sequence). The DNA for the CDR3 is TGTGCCAGCAGCGCCGGGACTACATACAATGAGCAGTTCTTC. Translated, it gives CASSAGTTYNEQFF.

Here the CDR3 DNA reads TGTGCCAGCAGTGAACTGCGGACCATATATTTT. It encodes CASSELRTIYF. This chain uses TRBV6-1 with TRBJ1-3, with D unclear. The CDR3 extends over 11 amino acids. The germline V and J ends were trimmed by 2 bases and 10 bases, with 6 bases remaining between them. The germline V gene encodes CDR1 MNHNS and CDR2 SASEGT.

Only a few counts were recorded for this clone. Here the CDR3 DNA reads TGTGCCAGCAGGCGGACAGGGGCTCCCGGGGAGCTGTTTTTT. Translated, it gives CASRRTGAPGELFF. The chain is built from TRBV2 and TRBJ2-2; 9 bases fit TRBD1. This CDR3 contains 14 residues. Germline-derived CDR1 and CDR2 are SNHLY and FYNNEI. Germline trimming cut 6 bases from V and 6 bases from J; bases unmatched to any gene: 5.

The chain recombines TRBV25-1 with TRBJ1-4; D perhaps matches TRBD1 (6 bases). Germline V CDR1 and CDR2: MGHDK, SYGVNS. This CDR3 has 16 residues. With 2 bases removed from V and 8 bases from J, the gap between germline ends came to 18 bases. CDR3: CASSEKRRGVREKLFF. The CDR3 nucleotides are TGTGCCAGCAGTGAAAAGCGAAGGGGGGTCAGAGAAAAACTGTTTTTT.

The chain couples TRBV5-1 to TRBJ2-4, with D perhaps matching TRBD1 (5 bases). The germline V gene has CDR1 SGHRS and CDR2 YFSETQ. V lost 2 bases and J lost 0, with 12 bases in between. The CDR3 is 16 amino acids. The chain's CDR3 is CASSFTAGLAKNIQYF. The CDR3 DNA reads TGCGCCAGCAGCTTCACAGCAGGGTTAGCCAAAAACATTCAGTACTTC.

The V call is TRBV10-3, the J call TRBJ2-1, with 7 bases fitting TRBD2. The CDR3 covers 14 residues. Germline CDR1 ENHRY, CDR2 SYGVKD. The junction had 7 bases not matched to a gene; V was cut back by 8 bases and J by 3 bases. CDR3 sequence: CAIAAGEFYNEQFF. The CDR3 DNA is TGTGCCATCGCGGCGGGAGAGTTCTACAATGAGCAGTTCTTC.

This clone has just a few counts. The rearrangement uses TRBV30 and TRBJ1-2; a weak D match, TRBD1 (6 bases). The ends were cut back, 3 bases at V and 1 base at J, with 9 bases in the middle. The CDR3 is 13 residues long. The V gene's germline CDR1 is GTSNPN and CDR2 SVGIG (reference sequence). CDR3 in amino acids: CAWRDRNNYGYTF. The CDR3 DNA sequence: TGTGCCTGGAGGGACAGAAATAACTATGGCTACACCTTC.

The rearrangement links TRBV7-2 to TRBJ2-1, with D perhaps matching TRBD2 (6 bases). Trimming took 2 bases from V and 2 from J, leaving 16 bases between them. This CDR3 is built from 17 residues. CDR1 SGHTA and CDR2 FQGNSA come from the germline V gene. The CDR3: CASSLIYGGATYNEQFF. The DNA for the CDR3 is TGTGCCAGCAGCTTAATTTATGGAGGGGCGACCTACAATGAGCAGTTCTTC.

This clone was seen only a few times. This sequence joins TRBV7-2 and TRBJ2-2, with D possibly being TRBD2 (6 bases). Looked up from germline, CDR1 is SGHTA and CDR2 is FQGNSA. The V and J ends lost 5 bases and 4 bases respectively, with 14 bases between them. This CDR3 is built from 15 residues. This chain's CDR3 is CASSPRLVSTGELFF. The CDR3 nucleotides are TGTGCCAGCAGCCCACGACTAGTCTCCACCGGGGAGCTGTTTTTT. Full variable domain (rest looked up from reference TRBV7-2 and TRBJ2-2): GAGVSQSPSNKVTEKGKDVELRCDPISGHTALYWYRQSLGQGLEFLIYFQGNSAPDKSGLPSDRFSAERTGGSVSTLTIQRTQQEDSAVYLCASSPRLVSTGELFFGEGSRLTVL.